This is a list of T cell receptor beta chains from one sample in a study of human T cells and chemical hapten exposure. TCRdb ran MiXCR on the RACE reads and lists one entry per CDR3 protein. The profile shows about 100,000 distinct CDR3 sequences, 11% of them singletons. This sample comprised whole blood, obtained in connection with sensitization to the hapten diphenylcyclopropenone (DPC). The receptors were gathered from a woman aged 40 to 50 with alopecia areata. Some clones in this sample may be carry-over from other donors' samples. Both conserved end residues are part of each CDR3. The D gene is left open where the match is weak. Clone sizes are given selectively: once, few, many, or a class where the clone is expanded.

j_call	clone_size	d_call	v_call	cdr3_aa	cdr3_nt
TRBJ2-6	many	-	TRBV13	CASSLGSGSGANVLTF	TGTGCCAGCAGCTTAGGGTCGGGCTCCGGGGCCAACGTCCTGACTTTC
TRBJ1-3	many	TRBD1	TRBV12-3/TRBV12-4	CASTPGGMSGNTIYF	TGTGCCAGCACCCCAGGGGGCATGTCTGGAAACACCATATATTTT
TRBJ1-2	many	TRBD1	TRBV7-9	CASSPRTGSYHGYTF	TGTGCCAGCAGCCCCAGGACAGGGAGCTATCATGGCTACACCTTC
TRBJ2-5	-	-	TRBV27	CASEGPRTETQYF	TGTGCCAGCGAGGGTCCGAGGACGGAGACCCAGTACTTC
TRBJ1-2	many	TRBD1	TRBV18	CASSAGGQGRYGYTF	TGTGCCAGCTCAGCGGGGGGACAGGGTCGGTATGGCTACACCTTC
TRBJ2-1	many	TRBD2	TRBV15	CATSRELAGGNEQFF	TGTGCCACCAGCAGAGAACTAGCGGGGGGGAATGAGCAGTTCTTC
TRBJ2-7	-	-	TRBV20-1	CSAVRGAIHEQYF	TGCAGTGCCGTGCGGGGCGCGATCCACGAGCAGTACTTC
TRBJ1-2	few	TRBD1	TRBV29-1	CSASSRTGSTRGYTF	TGCAGCGCCTCATCTCGGACAGGGTCGACAAGGGGCTACACCTTC
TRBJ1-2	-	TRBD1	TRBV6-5	CASSSPGTGSYGYTF	TGTGCCAGCAGCTCCCCCGGGACAGGGTCCTATGGCTACACCTTC
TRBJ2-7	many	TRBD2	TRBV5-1	CASSSILTGGPSEQYF	TGCGCCAGCAGCTCGATCTTAACGGGAGGGCCCAGTGAGCAGTACTTC
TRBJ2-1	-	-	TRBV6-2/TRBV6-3	CASSYPLGGGHNEQFF	TGTGCCAGCAGTTACCCCCTGGGTGGGGGTCACAATGAGCAGTTCTTC
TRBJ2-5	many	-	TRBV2	CASSEAGGLAEETQYF	TGTGCCAGCAGTGAAGCGGGCGGCCTAGCAGAAGAGACCCAGTACTTC
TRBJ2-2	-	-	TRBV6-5	CASRSTSPVTGELFF	TGTGCCAGCAGGTCGACTTCCCCAGTCACCGGGGAGCTGTTTTTT
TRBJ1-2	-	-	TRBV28	CASSRHPAYGYTF	TGTGCCAGCAGCCGGCACCCGGCTTATGGCTACACCTTC
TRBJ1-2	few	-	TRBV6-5	CASSLDGGGINYGYTF	TGTGCCAGCAGCCTGGATGGAGGGGGGATAAACTATGGCTACACCTTC
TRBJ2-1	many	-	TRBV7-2	CASTPRGSAHNEQFF	TGTGCCAGCACCCCCCGGGGTAGCGCGCACAATGAGCAGTTCTTC
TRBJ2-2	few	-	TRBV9	CASSVEGDTGELFF	TGTGCCAGCAGCGTAGAAGGGGACACCGGGGAGCTGTTTTTT
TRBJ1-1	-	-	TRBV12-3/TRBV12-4	CASSLSRFMNTEAFF	TGTGCCAGCAGTTTGAGCCGGTTCATGAACACTGAAGCTTTCTTT
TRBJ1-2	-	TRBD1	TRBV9	CASSPRGTGYYGYTF	TGTGCCAGCAGCCCTAGAGGGACAGGTTACTATGGCTACACCTTC
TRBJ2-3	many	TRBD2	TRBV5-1	CASSSGLAEDTQYF	TGCGCCAGCAGCTCTGGACTAGCGGAAGATACGCAGTATTTT
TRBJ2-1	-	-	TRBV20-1	CSALDSGGHNEQFF	TGCAGTGCCCTAGACTCAGGAGGCCACAATGAGCAGTTCTTC
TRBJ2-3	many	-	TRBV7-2	CASSLASTDTQYF	TGTGCCAGCAGCTTAGCTAGCACAGATACGCAGTATTTT